Following are 4 T cell receptor beta chains from one sample sequenced in a study of blood T cell repertoires in COVID-19. The assay was immunoSEQ multiplex PCR, and TCRdb's table has in-frame clones only and misses some. The table includes more than 65,000 clones, approximately 78% detected once. The source material was peripheral blood. The receptors were sampled from a woman older than 75 with acute or convalescent COVID-19.

This sequence joins TRBV18 and TRBJ1-5, with 8 bases that match TRBD1. Germline-derived CDR1 and CDR2 are KGHSH and LQKENI. V lost 3 bases to trimming and J lost 6 bases; unmatched junction nucleotides: 10. CDR3 length equals 16 residues. This chain's CDR3 is CASSPLPTGDSQPQHF. For the CDR3, the DNA is TGTGCCAGCTCACCCCTACCGACAGGGGATAGTCAGCCCCAGCATTTT.

The chain joins TRBV5-5 to TRBJ1-4, with 7 bases identical to TRBD1. The germline gives CDR1 SGHKS, CDR2 YYEKEE (reference sequence). This CDR3 region has 15 residues. J gave up 4 bases and V 4 bases, and 7 bases lay outside the gene matches. For the CDR3, the DNA is TGTGCCAGCAGCCGTCCGGGACAGCTTAATGAAAAACTGTTTTTT. Translation gives CASSRPGQLNEKLFF.

The J gene is TRBJ1-1, the V gene TRBV18; TRBD1 agrees at 11 bases. Losses at the gene ends were 5 bases for V and 4 bases for J; bases not matched to a gene: 6. Germline V lookup: CDR1 KGHSH, CDR2 LQKENI. The CDR3 contains 15 residues. The CDR3 sequence: CASSWDRGTVTEAFF. In nucleotides, the CDR3 is TGTGCCAGCTCATGGGACAGGGGGACGGTCACTGAAGCTTTCTTT.

This clone showed up just once. The chain couples TRBV21-1 to TRBJ2-5; the table's D call, TRBD2, was not checked against the DNA. TRBV21-1 is described as a pseudogene. The CDR3 consists of 15 residues. CDR3 in amino acids: CASSPRAGMRETQYF. In DNA, the CDR3 is TGTGCCAGCAGCCCTCGGGCGGGGATGCGGGAGACCCAGTACTTC.